These T cell receptor beta chains were read from a single sample in a study of T cell changes during pregnancy in multiple sclerosis. Assay: immunoSEQ multiplex PCR; the TCRdb copy retains only in-frame clones and omits some. The sample has fewer than 130,000 clones, approximately 90% seen once. The material was peripheral blood, obtained after pregnancy. The receptors shown here come from a female donor with multiple sclerosis, enrolled in a pregnancy study. Each CDR3 is given with its conserved first and last residue. A D gene is named only where the DNA matches it firmly. Part of the rows lack a size; the others show once, few, many or a class for expanded clones.

CDR3 DNA: TGTGCCAGCAGCCCTCGACAGGGGAGCAGTGAAAAACTGTTTTTT
CDR3 protein: CASSPRQGSSEKLFF
V gene: TRBV9
clone size: once
D gene: TRBD1
J gene: TRBJ1-4

CDR3 DNA: TGTGCCAGCAGCTTGGACAGTCCAGGCGGCTACGAGCAGTACTTC
CDR3 protein: CASSLDSPGGYEQYF
V gene: TRBV6-1
clone size: -
D gene: -
J gene: TRBJ2-7

CDR3 DNA: TGTGCCACCAGCAGTACAGGTTATAGCAATCAGCCCCAGCATTTT
CDR3 protein: CATSSTGYSNQPQHF
V gene: TRBV15
clone size: -
D gene: -
J gene: TRBJ1-5

CDR3 DNA: TGTGCCAGCAGCCTAGACCAGGGGTCGGCGGGAGCTTTCTTT
CDR3 protein: CASSLDQGSAGAFF
V gene: TRBV5-4
clone size: -
D gene: -
J gene: TRBJ1-1

CDR3 DNA: TGTGCCAGCAGCCCGAGCGGGGGGCCCCGGCAAGAGACCCAGTACTTC
CDR3 protein: CASSPSGGPRQETQYF
V gene: TRBV7-3
clone size: once
D gene: TRBD2
J gene: TRBJ2-5

CDR3 DNA: TGTGCCAGCAGCGATTCCCTAGCGGGGGGGTGGGATGAGCAGTTCTTC
CDR3 protein: CASSDSLAGGWDEQFF
V gene: TRBV9
clone size: -
D gene: TRBD2
J gene: TRBJ2-1

CDR3 DNA: TGCGCCAGCGTTCCACCGGGACTAGGCCCAGATACGCAGTATTTT
CDR3 protein: CASVPPGLGPDTQYF
V gene: TRBV5-1
clone size: -
D gene: TRBD2
J gene: TRBJ2-3

CDR3 DNA: TGTGCCAGCAGAGCCGACAGCTATGGCTACACCTTC
CDR3 protein: CASRADSYGYTF
V gene: TRBV27
clone size: few
D gene: -
J gene: TRBJ1-2

CDR3 DNA: TGCGCCAGCATGACTACGAACACCGGGGAGCTGTTTTTT
CDR3 protein: CASMTTNTGELFF
V gene: TRBV10-2
clone size: few
D gene: -
J gene: TRBJ2-2

CDR3 DNA: TGCGCCAGCAGCTTAGGGACAGGGTCGGAAAAACTGTTTTTT
CDR3 protein: CASSLGTGSEKLFF
V gene: TRBV5-1
clone size: -
D gene: TRBD1
J gene: TRBJ1-4

CDR3 DNA: TGTGCCAGCAGCTTCAGGGGGGAACTCACCTTC
CDR3 protein: CASSFRGELTF
V gene: TRBV5-4
clone size: -
D gene: TRBD1
J gene: TRBJ1-2

CDR3 DNA: TGTGCCAGCAGTGAGGGGTCCGGGGGTGAAGAGACCCAGTACTTC
CDR3 protein: CASSEGSGGEETQYF
V gene: TRBV6-4
clone size: -
D gene: -
J gene: TRBJ2-5

CDR3 DNA: TGTGCCAGCAGTCGACTTTGGGTCGGGGAGCTGTTTTTT
CDR3 protein: CASSRLWVGELFF
V gene: TRBV6-5
clone size: -
D gene: -
J gene: TRBJ2-2

CDR3 DNA: TGCGCCACCAGGGACAGGGGGCGAAATGAGCAGTTCTTC
CDR3 protein: CATRDRGRNEQFF
V gene: TRBV10-2
clone size: -
D gene: TRBD1
J gene: TRBJ2-1

CDR3 DNA: TGCGCCAGCAGCTTGGGAAGGCTGGACAGGGTTCCCTACGAGCAGTACTTC
CDR3 protein: CASSLGRLDRVPYEQYF
V gene: TRBV5-1
clone size: -
D gene: TRBD1
J gene: TRBJ2-7

CDR3 DNA: TGTGCCAGCAGCTTAGATCCAGCGGGGGGCGGTCAAGAGACCCAGTACTTC
CDR3 protein: CASSLDPAGGGQETQYF
V gene: TRBV11-2
clone size: -
D gene: TRBD2
J gene: TRBJ2-5

CDR3 DNA: TGTGCCAGCAGCTTAGAGCCCAGCGGGGGCGGCAATGAGCAGTTCTTC
CDR3 protein: CASSLEPSGGGNEQFF
V gene: TRBV7-2
clone size: -
D gene: TRBD2
J gene: TRBJ2-1

CDR3 DNA: TGTGCCAGCAGACCACTAGCGGGGGGCAGGGATGAGCAGTTCTTC
CDR3 protein: CASRPLAGGRDEQFF
V gene: TRBV6-5
clone size: -
D gene: TRBD2
J gene: TRBJ2-1

CDR3 DNA: TGTGCCAGCACCTCAAGAGACAGTAACTACGAGCAGTACTTC
CDR3 protein: CASTSRDSNYEQYF
V gene: TRBV7-9
clone size: -
D gene: -
J gene: TRBJ2-7

CDR3 DNA: TGTGCCAGCAGCCAAGGGGGGCGGGGGGATACGCAGTATTTT
CDR3 protein: CASSQGGRGDTQYF
V gene: TRBV4-2
clone size: -
D gene: -
J gene: TRBJ2-3

CDR3 DNA: TGTGCCAGCAGCTTTGAGGGGACAGGGGGCGCGGGACTTTCACCCCTCCACTTT
CDR3 protein: CASSFEGTGGAGLSPLHF
V gene: TRBV5-6
clone size: -
D gene: TRBD1
J gene: TRBJ1-6

CDR3 DNA: TGTGCCAGCAGCGTGAGTCCCATATCCTACGAGCAGTACTTC
CDR3 protein: CASSVSPISYEQYF
V gene: TRBV6-5
clone size: -
D gene: -
J gene: TRBJ2-7

CDR3 DNA: TGCGCCAGCAGTATTGGGACAGGGGGCACCTACGAGCAGTACTTC
CDR3 protein: CASSIGTGGTYEQYF
V gene: TRBV4-1
clone size: -
D gene: TRBD1
J gene: TRBJ2-7

CDR3 DNA: TGTGCCAGTAGTATAGGGCAGGGTAATCAGCCCCAGCATTTT
CDR3 protein: CASSIGQGNQPQHF
V gene: TRBV19
clone size: -
D gene: -
J gene: TRBJ1-5

CDR3 DNA: TGTGCCAGCAGTCTTACAGGGGGGATGGAATACAATGAGCAGTTCTTC
CDR3 protein: CASSLTGGMEYNEQFF
V gene: TRBV9
clone size: once
D gene: TRBD1
J gene: TRBJ2-1

CDR3 DNA: TGCGCCAGCAGCTGGACAGGGAGGAGCGCTGAAGCTTTCTTT
CDR3 protein: CASSWTGRSAEAFF
V gene: TRBV5-1
clone size: -
D gene: TRBD1
J gene: TRBJ1-1

CDR3 DNA: TGTGCCACCAGCAGAGATGGGCTGAACACTGAAGCTTTCTTT
CDR3 protein: CATSRDGLNTEAFF
V gene: TRBV15
clone size: -
D gene: -
J gene: TRBJ1-1

CDR3 DNA: TGTGCCAGCAGTGATGGGGCCGTATGGGAGACCCAGTACTTC
CDR3 protein: CASSDGAVWETQYF
V gene: TRBV6-1
clone size: -
D gene: -
J gene: TRBJ2-5

CDR3 DNA: TGTGCCAGCAACAGGCGAGATGAAAAACTGTTTTTT
CDR3 protein: CASNRRDEKLFF
V gene: TRBV2
clone size: -
D gene: -
J gene: TRBJ1-4

CDR3 DNA: TGTGCCAGTCGACCCGGGACTAGCAGCCCTAGGGTGGCAGATACGCAGTATTTT
CDR3 protein: CASRPGTSSPRVADTQYF
V gene: TRBV5-4
clone size: -
D gene: TRBD2
J gene: TRBJ2-3

CDR3 DNA: TGCGCCAGCAGCCAAGGAGTTGAAGCTTTCTTT
CDR3 protein: CASSQGVEAFF
V gene: TRBV4-1
clone size: -
D gene: -
J gene: TRBJ1-1

CDR3 DNA: TGCGCCAGCAGCTTGGTTCGCGGGAACACTGAAGCTTTCTTT
CDR3 protein: CASSLVRGNTEAFF
V gene: TRBV5-1
clone size: -
D gene: -
J gene: TRBJ1-1

CDR3 DNA: TGTGCCAGCAGTGAAAGACCTCCTAGGACTGAAGCTTTCTTT
CDR3 protein: CASSERPPRTEAFF
V gene: TRBV6-1
clone size: -
D gene: -
J gene: TRBJ1-1

CDR3 DNA: TGTGCCAGCAGCTTCTTTAGCGGCGAGCAGTACTTC
CDR3 protein: CASSFFSGEQYF
V gene: TRBV7-9
clone size: -
D gene: -
J gene: TRBJ2-7

CDR3 DNA: TGTGCCAGCAGCCAAGAGGGACAGGTACTTAACACTGAAGCTTTCTTT
CDR3 protein: CASSQEGQVLNTEAFF
V gene: TRBV4-2
clone size: -
D gene: TRBD1
J gene: TRBJ1-1

CDR3 DNA: TGTGCCACCAGCAGAGATCCAGCGGGGGCCCTTCAAGAGACCCAGTACTTC
CDR3 protein: CATSRDPAGALQETQYF
V gene: TRBV15
clone size: -
D gene: TRBD2
J gene: TRBJ2-5

CDR3 DNA: TGTGCCAGCAGTTACACCATTGGAGGAGAGGTCTATAATTCACCCCTCCACTTT
CDR3 protein: CASSYTIGGEVYNSPLHF
V gene: TRBV7-9
clone size: -
D gene: -
J gene: TRBJ1-6

CDR3 DNA: TGTGCCAGCGAGACAGGGGGTGACGAGCAGTACTTC
CDR3 protein: CASETGGDEQYF
V gene: TRBV11-2
clone size: -
D gene: TRBD1
J gene: TRBJ2-7

CDR3 DNA: TGCGCCAGCAGCCAACCAAGGGACAGGGGAGGAAACACCATATATTTT
CDR3 protein: CASSQPRDRGGNTIYF
V gene: TRBV4-1
clone size: -
D gene: TRBD1
J gene: TRBJ1-3

CDR3 DNA: TGTGCCAGCAGCGACGGGACAGGGGGCGCCTACGAGCAGTACTTC
CDR3 protein: CASSDGTGGAYEQYF
V gene: TRBV5-4
clone size: -
D gene: TRBD1
J gene: TRBJ2-7

CDR3 DNA: TGTGCCACCAGCAGAGATCGGTGGGGAAACACCATATATTTT
CDR3 protein: CATSRDRWGNTIYF
V gene: TRBV15
clone size: -
D gene: -
J gene: TRBJ1-3

CDR3 DNA: TGTGCCAGCAGTTGGGGACAGGCTGGGGAAAAACTGTTTTTT
CDR3 protein: CASSWGQAGEKLFF
V gene: TRBV6-5
clone size: -
D gene: TRBD1
J gene: TRBJ1-4

CDR3 DNA: TGTGCCAGCTCACCGGGACAGGGTAGTAGTAACTCACCCCTCCACTTT
CDR3 protein: CASSPGQGSSNSPLHF
V gene: TRBV18
clone size: once
D gene: TRBD1
J gene: TRBJ1-6

CDR3 DNA: TGTGCCAGCAGAGTTCTAGCGGGGGGGGCCACAGATACGCAGTATTTT
CDR3 protein: CASRVLAGGATDTQYF
V gene: TRBV2
clone size: -
D gene: TRBD2
J gene: TRBJ2-3

CDR3 DNA: TGTGCCAGCAGTGATAGGACAGGGAACTACGAGCAGTACTTC
CDR3 protein: CASSDRTGNYEQYF
V gene: TRBV2
clone size: -
D gene: TRBD1
J gene: TRBJ2-7

CDR3 DNA: TGTGCCAGCTCACCCGGACAGGAAGGGACTTCACCCCTCCACTTT
CDR3 protein: CASSPGQEGTSPLHF
V gene: TRBV18
clone size: -
D gene: TRBD1
J gene: TRBJ1-6

CDR3 DNA: TGTGCCAGCAGTCCAACAGGGGGCGCGGCTTTCTTT
CDR3 protein: CASSPTGGAAFF
V gene: TRBV7-2
clone size: -
D gene: TRBD1
J gene: TRBJ1-1

CDR3 DNA: TGTGCCAGCAGCCATACCGCGGGAGGGGATTCACCCCTCCACTTT
CDR3 protein: CASSHTAGGDSPLHF
V gene: TRBV9
clone size: -
D gene: -
J gene: TRBJ1-6

CDR3 DNA: TGCGCCAGCAGCCCCGGAGGGGGGGTTGCGAACTATGGCTACACCTTC
CDR3 protein: CASSPGGGVANYGYTF
V gene: TRBV5-1
clone size: once
D gene: -
J gene: TRBJ1-2

CDR3 DNA: TGTGCCAGCTCGAGTGCTCCTCCGACAGGGGTCTTTTTT
CDR3 protein: CASSSAPPTGVFF
V gene: TRBV18
clone size: -
D gene: TRBD1
J gene: TRBJ1-4